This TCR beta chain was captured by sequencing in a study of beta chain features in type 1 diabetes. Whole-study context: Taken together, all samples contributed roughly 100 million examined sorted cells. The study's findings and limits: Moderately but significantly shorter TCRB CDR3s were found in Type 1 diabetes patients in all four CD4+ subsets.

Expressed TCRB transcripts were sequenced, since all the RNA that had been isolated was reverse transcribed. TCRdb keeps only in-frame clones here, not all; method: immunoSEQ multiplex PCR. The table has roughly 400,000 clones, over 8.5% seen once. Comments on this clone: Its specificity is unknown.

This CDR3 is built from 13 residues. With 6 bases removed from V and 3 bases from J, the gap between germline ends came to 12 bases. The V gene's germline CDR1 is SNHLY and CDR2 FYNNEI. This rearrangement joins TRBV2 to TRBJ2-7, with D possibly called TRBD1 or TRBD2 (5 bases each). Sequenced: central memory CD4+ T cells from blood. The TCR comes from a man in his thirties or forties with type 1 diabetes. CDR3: CASSTRDLYEQYF. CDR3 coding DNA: TGTGCCAGCAGCACCCGGGACCTCTACGAGCAGTACTTC.